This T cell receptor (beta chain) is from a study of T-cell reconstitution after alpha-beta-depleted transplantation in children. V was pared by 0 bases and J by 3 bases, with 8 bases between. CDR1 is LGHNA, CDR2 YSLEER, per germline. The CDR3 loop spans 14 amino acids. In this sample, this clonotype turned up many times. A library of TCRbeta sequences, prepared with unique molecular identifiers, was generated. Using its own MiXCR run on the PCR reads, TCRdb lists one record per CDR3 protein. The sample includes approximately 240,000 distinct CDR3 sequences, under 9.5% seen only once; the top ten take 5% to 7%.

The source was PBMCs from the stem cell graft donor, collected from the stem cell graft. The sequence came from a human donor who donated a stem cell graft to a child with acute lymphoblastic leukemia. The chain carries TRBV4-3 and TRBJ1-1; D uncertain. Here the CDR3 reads CASSQDPGDTEAFF. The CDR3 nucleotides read TGCGCCAGCAGCCAAGATCCTGGGGACACTGAAGCTTTCTTT.